This T cell receptor beta chain was captured in a study of PD-1 blockade in classical Hodgkin lymphoma. Study outcomes and limitations: Only CD4+ TCR diversity, not CD8+, had risen significantly by C4D1. Partial responders and progressors had significantly lower baseline TCR diversity. Nivolumab initiation under 1 year post-ASCT meant exclusion. Reports indicated that newly diagnosed patients had lower baseline TCR diversity than healthy donors did.

This clone was recorded a few times. The antigen is undetermined. V lost 3 bases, J lost 2 bases, and 11 bases lay in between. The CDR3 runs 14 residues. Germline V CDR1 and CDR2: MDHEN, SYDVKM. Assay: immunoSEQ multiplex PCR; the TCRdb copy retains only in-frame clones and omits some. The table shows tens of thousands of clones, with more than 80% occurring only once. Time point denoted: cycle 4 day 1 (C4D1), after around six weeks of nivolumab. All patients experienced relapse after autologous stem cell transplantation, and brentuximab vedotin exposure was variable. CD4+ T cells were purified from thawed PBMCs by magnetic negative selection.

The source was CD4+ T cells from blood, collected before the fourth cycle of nivolumab. J is TRBJ2-7 and V is TRBV28, with D maybe TRBD1 (5 bases). The TCR comes from a human donor with classical Hodgkin lymphoma. CDR3 in amino acids: CASSLNRIAYEQYF. The CDR3 DNA sequence: TGTGCCAGCAGTTTGAACAGGATTGCCTACGAGCAGTACTTC.